This paragraph covers one T cell receptor beta chain sequence. No cognate antigen has been identified for it. No clone much larger than this one lies a single base away; base qualities are absent. V is reduced by 5 bases and J by 5 bases, leaving a spacing of 18 bases between them. Inclusive of the bounding cysteine and phenylalanine, the CDR3 is 15 residues long. Only the CDR3 region is kept as DNA, spanning 45 bases read in frame from base 1. The germline V gene (reference sequence) sets CDR1 to LNHDA and CDR2 to SQIVND. These data are taken from a study of T cell changes during pregnancy in multiple sclerosis (dated by TCRdb to between 2019 and 2020). As for the study more broadly: In women with multiple sclerosis, the researchers looked at how the T cell repertoire shifted as pregnancy progressed.

The protocol used for the library was the immunoSEQ multiplex PCR assay. This immuneACCESS table, as held by TCRdb, lists in-frame sequences with V and J called but not all clones. Of the missing ones, under half trace to an unresolved V gene in checked studies; the others have no known cause. Present in this sample are approximately 96,000 clones, about 92% of which were seen just once. The ten largest account for 2% to 3% of the sample. The chain uses TRBV19 and TRBJ2-5; TRBD2 could be the D gene, as 6 bases match. The sequence was obtained from a female donor in good health, enrolled as a control in a pregnancy study. The material was peripheral blood, obtained after pregnancy. The DNA sequence is as follows: TGTGCCAGTAGTCCTCACCTCACTAGCCACGAGACCCAGTACTTC. It codes for CASSPHLTSHETQYF.